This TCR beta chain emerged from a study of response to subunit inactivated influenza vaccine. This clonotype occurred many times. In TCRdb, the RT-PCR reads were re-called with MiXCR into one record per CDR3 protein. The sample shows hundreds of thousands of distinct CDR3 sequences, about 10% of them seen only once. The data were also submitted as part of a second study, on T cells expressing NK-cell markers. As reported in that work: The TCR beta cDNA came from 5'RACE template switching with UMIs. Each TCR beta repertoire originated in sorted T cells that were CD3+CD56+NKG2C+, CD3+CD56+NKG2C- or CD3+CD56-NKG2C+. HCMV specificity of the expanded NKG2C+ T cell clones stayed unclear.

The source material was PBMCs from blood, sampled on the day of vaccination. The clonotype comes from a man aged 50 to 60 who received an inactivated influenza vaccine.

This CDR3 reads CASSQVWDSATPYEQYF. The CDR3 DNA reads as TGTGCCAGCAGCCAAGTATGGGACAGTGCGACCCCCTACGAGCAGTACTTC. The chain employs TRBV3-1 and TRBJ2-7, with TRBD1 matching over 7 bases. J was trimmed by 2 bases and V by 1 base; bases with no gene match: 11. The CDR3 runs 17 residues. The germline gives CDR1 LGHDT, CDR2 YNNKEL (reference sequence).